This entry lists 13 T cell receptor beta chains sequenced from one sample in a study of response to subunit inactivated influenza vaccine. In TCRdb, the RT-PCR reads were re-called with MiXCR into one record per CDR3 protein. Found here are about 160,000 distinct CDR3 sequences, approximately 11% of them singletons; the top ten hold 12%. Sequences were derived from non-naive T cells sorted from PBMCs, sampled 35 to 45 days after vaccination. These receptors were obtained from a man aged 50-59 years who received an inactivated influenza vaccine.

In this sample, this clonotype turned up a few times. This rearrangement joins TRBV6-1 to TRBJ2-7; 10 positions match TRBD2. The ends lost 4 bases at V and 2 bases at J; junction bases unmatched: 8. There are 16 residues in the CDR3. Germline loops: CDR1 MNHNS, CDR2 SASEGT. CDR3: CASSGPGLATPYEQYF. The CDR3 coding sequence is TGTGCCAGCAGTGGACCGGGACTAGCGACCCCCTACGAGCAGTACTTC.

This clonotype was found a few times. The rearrangement joins TRBV6-2 or TRBV6-3 to TRBJ2-7; 9 bases line up with TRBD1. In germline, CDR1 is MNHEY, CDR2 SVGEGT. The CDR3 covers 15 residues. With V trimmed by 4 bases and J by 6 bases, 10 bases remained unmatched. CDR3 nucleotide sequence: TGTGCCAGCAGTTCTCCGGGACAGGGACTGGCCGAGCAGTACTTC. It specifies CASSSPGQGLAEQYF.

Details on this clonotype: Since a much larger clone is just one base distant, this may be a read error. V and J are TRBV7-4 and TRBJ2-4, with D maybe TRBD2 (6 bases). The ends were cut back, 5 bases at V and 3 bases at J, with 20 bases in the middle. This CDR3 contains 17 residues. CDR1 SGHVT and CDR2 SQSDAQ come from the germline V gene. The CDR3 DNA reads as TGTGCCAGCAGCCCCCGGTACCCTAGCGCCGACAAAAACATTCAGTACTTC. It codes for CASSPRYPSADKNIQYF.

The chain uses TRBV29-1 and TRBJ2-3; TRBD2 matches 10 bases. The CDR3 sequence is 15 residues long. With 5 bases clipped from V and 3 bases from J, the junction kept 8 bases outside the gene matches. From germline, CDR1 is SQVTM and CDR2 ANQGSEA. The CDR3 loop is CSVFPIAGGTDTQYF. The DNA for the CDR3 is TGCAGCGTTTTCCCGATAGCGGGGGGAACAGATACGCAGTATTTT.

Ten or more counts support this clonotype. The V gene is TRBV20-1, the J gene TRBJ1-4; 8 bases are shared with TRBD1. J was trimmed by 8 bases and V by 3 bases; bases with no gene match: 8. Germline loops: CDR1 DFQATT, CDR2 SNEGSKA (reference sequence). This CDR3 has 14 residues. The CDR3 protein is CSARPTGDGEKLFF. CDR3 nucleotides: TGCAGTGCTAGGCCGACAGGGGATGGGGAAAAACTGTTTTTT.

The rearrangement uses TRBV2 and TRBJ2-1; TRBD2 matches 15 bases. Germline trimming cut 5 bases from V and 8 bases from J; bases unmatched to any gene: 1. CDR1 SNHLY and CDR2 FYNNEI come from the germline V gene. The CDR3 is made up of 14 amino acids. CDR3 bases: TGTGCCAGCAGTCGGACTAGCGGGAGGGATGAGCAGTTCTTC. Protein: CASSRTSGRDEQFF.

This clonotype was seen more than once but under ten times. CDR3 nucleotide sequence: TGTGCCAGCAGAGTCGGAAACACCATATATTTT. Translating it yields CASRVGNTIYF. The J gene is TRBJ1-3, the V gene TRBV6-2 or TRBV6-3, with unresolved D. V lost 6 bases and J 4 bases, leaving 4 bases between the germline ends. The CDR3 runs 11 residues. CDR1 and CDR2 (germline): MNHEY, SVGEGT.

This clonotype was detected many times. The gene calls are TRBV5-1 and TRBJ2-1; 13 positions agree with TRBD2. CDR1 and CDR2 (germline): SGHRS, YFSETQ. This CDR3 has 15 amino acids. Trimming cost V 4 bases and J 5 bases; bases outside gene matches: 3. The CDR3 spells CASSTSGRADNEQFF. The CDR3 bases are TGCGCCAGCAGCACTAGCGGGAGGGCCGACAATGAGCAGTTCTTC.

This clonotype was observed a few times. The rearrangement joins TRBV6-2 or TRBV6-3 to TRBJ2-7, with 12 bases aligning to TRBD2. V shed 6 bases and J 5 bases; nucleotides not matched to a gene: 8. Germline CDR1 and CDR2: MNHEY and SVGEGT. CDR3 length equals 15 residues. The DNA of the CDR3 is TGTGCCAGCAGAGACACGACTAGCGGGAGCCACGAGCAGTACTTC. This encodes CASRDTTSGSHEQYF.

This clonotype was counted only a few times. This chain joins TRBV6-1 and TRBJ1-6; D is unclear. The germline CDR1 and CDR2 sequences are MNHNS and SASEGT. This CDR3 spans 13 amino acids. The germline V and J ends were trimmed by 8 bases and 7 bases, with 12 bases remaining between them. The CDR3 reads CASGTEENSPLHF. As DNA, the CDR3 is TGTGCCAGCGGTACGGAGGAGAATTCACCCCTCCACTTT.

This clonotype was detected a few times. The CDR3 spells CASSPRTGNSNQPQHF. CDR3 bases: TGTGCCAGCAGTCCAAGGACAGGAAATAGCAATCAGCCCCAGCATTTT. The genes are TRBV6-1 and TRBJ1-5; 7 nucleotides agree with TRBD1. CDR3 length equals 16 residues. V dropped 5 bases and J dropped 0; count of bases not matched to a gene: 7. Germline V gives CDR1 MNHNS, CDR2 SASEGT.

This clonotype was found a few times. The V gene is TRBV24-1, the J gene TRBJ2-1; 8 bases are a match to TRBD1. Germline CDR1 reads KGHDR; CDR2 reads SFDVKD. The J segment lost 1 base and the V segment lost 4 bases, leaving 5 bases of the junction unmatched. The CDR3 consists of 16 residues. CDR3 protein: CATSEFRQGSYNEQFF. CDR3 bases: TGTGCCACCAGTGAATTCAGACAGGGGTCCTACAATGAGCAGTTCTTC.

V usage is TRBV6-5 and J usage is TRBJ1-1; tentative D call: TRBD1 (6 bases). This CDR3 is built from 18 residues. CDR1 and CDR2 (germline): MNHEY, SVGAGI. Trimming left V 0 bases short and J 1 base short, with 18 bases between. The CDR3 reads CASSYSISLGASNTEAFF. For the CDR3, the DNA is TGTGCCAGCAGTTACTCGATATCGCTGGGGGCCTCGAACACTGAAGCTTTCTTT.